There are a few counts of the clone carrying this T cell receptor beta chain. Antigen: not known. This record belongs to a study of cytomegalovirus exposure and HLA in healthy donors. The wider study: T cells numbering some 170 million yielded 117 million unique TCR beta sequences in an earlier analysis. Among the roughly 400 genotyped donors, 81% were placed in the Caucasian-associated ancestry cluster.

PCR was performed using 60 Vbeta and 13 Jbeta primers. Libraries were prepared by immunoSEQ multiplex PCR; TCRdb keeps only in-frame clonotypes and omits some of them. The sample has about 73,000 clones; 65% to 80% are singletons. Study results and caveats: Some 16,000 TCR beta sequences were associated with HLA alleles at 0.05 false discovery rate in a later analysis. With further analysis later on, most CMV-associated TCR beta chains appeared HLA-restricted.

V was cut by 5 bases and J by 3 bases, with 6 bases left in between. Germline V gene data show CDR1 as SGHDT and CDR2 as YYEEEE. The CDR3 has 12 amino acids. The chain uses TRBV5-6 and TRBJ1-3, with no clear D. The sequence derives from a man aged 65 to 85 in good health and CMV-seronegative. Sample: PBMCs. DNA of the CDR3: TGTGCCAGCAGTATATATGGAAACACCATATATTTT. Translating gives CASSIYGNTIYF.